These T cell receptor beta chains were read from a single sample in a study of regulatory T cells in long-lasting Graves disease. A single record per CDR3 protein comes from TCRdb applying MiXCR to the multiplex PCR reads. The sample has some 300,000 distinct CDR3 sequences, roughly 21% seen once. This sample comprised peripheral blood mononuclear cells (PBMCs), obtained when the disease was refractory, from a patient treated with antithyroid drugs. Receptors were obtained from a female donor with Graves disease. Each CDR3 is given with its conserved first and last residue. Each record gives: V gene, D gene, J gene, clone size, CDR3 protein, CDR3 DNA. The D gene is left open where the match is weak. Some rows have no size entry. The others give once, few or many, or a class for an expanded clone.

>TRBV5-1|TRBD2|TRBJ2-7|.
CASSNGAGGNYEQYF
TGCGCCAGCAGCAACGGGGCGGGAGGAAACTACGAGCAGTACTTC
>TRBV25-1|TRBD1|TRBJ1-1|.
CASSAPTGLVTEAFF
TGTGCCAGCAGTGCCCCGACAGGGCTAGTAACTGAAGCTTTCTTT
>TRBV7-2|.|TRBJ1-6|.
CASSLQSGGKSSYNSPLHF
TGTGCCAGCAGCTTACAGTCAGGAGGGAAAAGCTCCTATAATTCACCCCTCCACTTT
>TRBV4-1|.|TRBJ1-5|few
CASSQVPRPNQPQHF
TGCGCCAGCAGCCAAGTGCCCCGGCCCAATCAGCCCCAGCATTTT
>TRBV28|.|TRBJ2-7|few
CASRPSSGNLYEQYF
TGTGCCAGCAGGCCATCAAGCGGTAACCTCTACGAGCAGTACTTC
>TRBV7-6|TRBD1|TRBJ2-6|few
CASSLLQGDRVFAGANVLTF
TGTGCCAGCAGCTTACTCCAAGGGGACAGGGTTTTTGCTGGGGCCAACGTCCTGACTTTC
>TRBV3-1|.|TRBJ2-2|.
CASNTFTGELFF
TGTGCCAGCAACACCTTCACCGGGGAGCTGTTTTTT
>TRBV5-1|.|TRBJ2-7|many
CASSLGQQYEQYF
TGCGCCAGCAGCTTGGGACAGCAATACGAGCAGTACTTC
>TRBV7-2|TRBD2|TRBJ2-5|.
CASSHSGRRETQYF
TGTGCCAGCAGCCATAGCGGGAGGAGAGAGACCCAGTACTTC
>TRBV30|TRBD1|TRBJ2-7|many
CACDRGGWYEQYF
TGTGCCTGTGACAGGGGCGGTTGGTACGAGCAGTACTTC
>TRBV9|TRBD2|TRBJ2-5|many
CASSQGLAGPQETQYF
TGTGCCAGCAGCCAGGGACTAGCGGGACCGCAAGAGACCCAGTACTTC
>TRBV28|TRBD1|TRBJ1-6|many
CASSPDRELISPLHF
TGTGCCAGCAGCCCTGACAGGGAATTAATCTCACCCCTCCACTTT
>TRBV10-3|.|TRBJ1-6|many
CAISDPNSPLHF
TGTGCCATCAGTGACCCTAATTCACCCCTCCACTTT
>TRBV11-2|TRBD1|TRBJ2-3|.
CASSLYRGRVDTQYF
TGTGCCAGCAGCTTGTACAGGGGGCGGGTGGATACGCAGTATTTT
>TRBV20-1|.|TRBJ2-7|.
CSAREGRSDAYEQYF
TGCAGTGCTAGAGAGGGGAGGAGCGACGCCTACGAGCAGTACTTC
>TRBV27|.|TRBJ1-2|.
CASLSMDSPYYGYTF
TGTGCCAGCCTATCTATGGACAGCCCTTACTATGGCTACACCTTC
>TRBV20-1|.|TRBJ1-5|few
CSARDLEYQPQHF
TGCAGTGCTAGAGATCTAGAGTATCAGCCCCAGCATTTT
>TRBV6-5|.|TRBJ1-2|few
CASSYPQENYGYTF
TGTGCCAGCAGTTACCCCCAGGAAAACTATGGCTACACCTTC
>TRBV5-1|.|TRBJ2-7|.
CASSTDNYEQYF
TGCGCCAGCAGCACTGACAACTACGAGCAGTACTTC
>TRBV27|.|TRBJ2-5|once
CASSLDSKGGTQYF
TGTGCCAGCAGTTTAGACTCAAAGGGAGGGACCCAGTACTTC
>TRBV3-1|.|TRBJ2-2|few
CASTPADLRPGELFF
TGTGCCAGCACACCAGCGGATCTCAGGCCCGGGGAGCTGTTTTTT
>TRBV6-1|TRBD2|TRBJ2-5|.
CASSTPHPLAAQETQYF
TGTGCCAGCAGTACCCCCCACCCACTAGCGGCCCAAGAGACCCAGTACTTC
>TRBV6-1|.|TRBJ2-1|.
CASSPPGLVNNEQFF
TGTGCCAGCAGCCCTCCGGGACTGGTCAACAATGAGCAGTTCTTC
>TRBV19|TRBD2|TRBJ2-2|.
CASSRGGGYTGELFF
TGTGCCAGTAGTCGGGGGGGCGGGTACACCGGGGAGCTGTTTTTT
>TRBV3-1|.|TRBJ2-2|few
CASSQEGPGELFF
TGTGCCAGCAGCCAAGAAGGTCCCGGGGAGCTGTTTTTT
>TRBV27|.|TRBJ1-1|many
CASRPVGNTEAFF
TGTGCCAGCAGGCCAGTGGGGAACACTGAAGCTTTCTTT
>TRBV2|.|TRBJ1-1|many
CATSGEGWVTEAFF
TGTGCCACCTCGGGGGAGGGTTGGGTCACTGAAGCTTTCTTT
>TRBV7-2|TRBD1|TRBJ2-1|.
CASSVGTGGHNEQFF
TGTGCCAGCAGCGTCGGGACAGGGGGTCACAATGAGCAGTTCTTC
>TRBV28|TRBD2|TRBJ2-1|.
CASSLIGREAYNEQFF
TGTGCCAGCAGTTTAATAGGGCGGGAGGCGTACAATGAGCAGTTCTTC
>TRBV30|.|TRBJ1-5|few
CAWSLGVSNQPQHF
TGTGCCTGGAGTCTGGGGGTTAGCAATCAGCCCCAGCATTTT
>TRBV4-3|.|TRBJ2-7|many
CASSQGPNSYEQYF
TGCGCCAGCAGCCAAGGACCGAACTCCTACGAGCAGTACTTC
>TRBV7-6|.|TRBJ1-4|.
CASSLAPPGVGEKLFF
TGTGCCAGCAGCTTAGCGCCTCCCGGAGTCGGTGAAAAACTGTTTTTT
>TRBV28|.|TRBJ2-7|many
CASSLATYSYEQYF
TGTGCCAGCAGTTTAGCGACTTACTCCTACGAGCAGTACTTC
>TRBV7-9|.|TRBJ1-1|.
CASSLGGLYTKAFF
TGTGCCAGCAGCTTAGGGGGACTATACACTAAAGCTTTCTTT
>TRBV20-1|.|TRBJ1-5|.
CSARLQGSYQPQHF
TGCAGTGCTAGATTACAGGGATCTTATCAGCCCCAGCATTTT
>TRBV29-1|.|TRBJ2-7|.
CSVEWDNSYEQYF
TGCAGCGTTGAATGGGACAACAGCTACGAGCAGTACTTC
>TRBV27|.|TRBJ1-2|many
CASSWSGVEGYTF
TGTGCCAGCAGTTGGTCCGGGGTGGAGGGCTACACCTTC
>TRBV20-1|.|TRBJ1-4|.
CSRKRGEKLFF
TGCAGTCGTAAAAGGGGTGAAAAACTGTTTTTT
>TRBV7-8|.|TRBJ1-5|many
CATRDGINSNQPQHF
TGTGCCACCCGAGACGGGATCAATAGCAATCAGCCCCAGCATTTT
>TRBV9|TRBD1|TRBJ2-7|few
CASSGLTGGEQYF
TGTGCCAGCAGCGGCCTGACAGGGGGCGAGCAGTACTTC
>TRBV7-9|.|TRBJ2-7|few
CASSLGTGTHTYEQYF
TGTGCCAGCAGCTTAGGGACGGGGACACATACCTACGAGCAGTACTTC
>TRBV20-1|TRBD1|TRBJ1-2|few
CSARLMTGVDGYTF
TGCAGTGCTAGACTTATGACAGGGGTGGATGGCTACACCTTC
>TRBV2|.|TRBJ1-1|.
CASRADSQGRAFF
TGTGCCAGCAGAGCCGACAGTCAGGGGAGAGCTTTCTTT
>TRBV28|.|TRBJ1-2|many
CASSTGEVHYGYTF
TGTGCCAGCAGTACCGGCGAGGTTCACTATGGCTACACCTTC
>TRBV12-3/TRBV12-4|TRBD1|TRBJ1-1|many
CASSRGQAEAFF
TGTGCCAGCAGCCGGGGACAGGCTGAAGCTTTCTTT
>TRBV6-2/TRBV6-3|TRBD1|TRBJ2-7|many
CASSYLGQRPDEQYF
TGTGCCAGCAGTTACCTGGGACAGCGTCCCGACGAGCAGTACTTC
>TRBV9|TRBD2|TRBJ2-5|.
CASSKEVGLAGLQETQYF
TGTGCCAGCAGTAAGGAAGTGGGACTAGCGGGCCTGCAAGAGACCCAGTACTTC
>TRBV9|.|TRBJ1-5|.
CASSVGENQPQHF
TGTGCCAGCAGCGTCGGAGAGAATCAGCCCCAGCATTTT
>TRBV11-2|TRBD2|TRBJ2-7|many
CASSFGTSGGYEQYF
TGTGCCAGCAGCTTCGGGACTAGCGGGGGGTACGAGCAGTACTTC
>TRBV6-2/TRBV6-3|.|TRBJ1-2|.
CASSYSRGAGNYGYTF
TGTGCCAGCAGTTACTCGAGAGGGGCGGGAAACTATGGCTACACCTTC